This is a list of T cell receptor beta chains from one sample in a study of blood T cell repertoires in COVID-19. Repertoires were generated with immunoSEQ multiplex PCR, while TCRdb's copy carries only in-frame clones and drops some. This table has 25,000 or so clones, 85% to 95% appearing once. The specimen was peripheral blood. These receptors originate from a human donor with active COVID-19. The donor label of this sample is uncertain. Each CDR3 is given with its conserved first and last residue. A D gene is named only where the DNA matches it firmly. Size values are once, few and many counts, or a class for expanded clones, and some rows have none.

V gene: TRBV6-2/TRBV6-3
J gene: TRBJ2-5
D gene: TRBD2
clone size: -
CDR3 DNA: TGTGCCAGCAGTTACTTGACTAGCGGGGAGACCCAGTACTTC
CDR3 protein: CASSYLTSGETQYF

V gene: TRBV27
J gene: TRBJ2-5
D gene: TRBD2
clone size: few
CDR3 DNA: TGTGCCAGCAGTTTAAGCGGGGGGAGGGAGACCCAGTACTTC
CDR3 protein: CASSLSGGRETQYF

V gene: TRBV28
J gene: TRBJ2-3
D gene: TRBD2
clone size: -
CDR3 DNA: TGTGCCAGCAGTTCGACTAGCGATAGCACAGATACGCAGTATTTT
CDR3 protein: CASSSTSDSTDTQYF

V gene: TRBV19
J gene: TRBJ2-3
D gene: -
clone size: -
CDR3 DNA: TGTGCCAGTAGTATATCCAGGGCGAGCACAGATACGCAGTATTTT
CDR3 protein: CASSISRASTDTQYF

V gene: TRBV7-2
J gene: TRBJ2-1
D gene: TRBD2
clone size: -
CDR3 DNA: TGTGCCAGCAGCCCTTCCCGTGGACTAGCGGGGAGTCCACAGTTCTTC
CDR3 protein: CASSPSRGLAGSPQFF

V gene: TRBV6-5
J gene: TRBJ1-2
D gene: -
clone size: -
CDR3 DNA: TGTGCCAGTAAACAGGGAATGACCCGCGGGTATGGCTACACCTTC
CDR3 protein: CASKQGMTRGYGYTF

V gene: TRBV7-6
J gene: TRBJ2-1
D gene: TRBD2
clone size: -
CDR3 DNA: TGTGCCAGCAGCTTAGGGAGAACTAGCGGGAGTATCAATGAGCAGTTCTTC
CDR3 protein: CASSLGRTSGSINEQFF

V gene: TRBV3-1/TRBV3-2
J gene: TRBJ1-5
D gene: TRBD1
clone size: -
CDR3 DNA: TGTGCCGTCGGACAGGGGAATCAGCCCCAGCATTTT
CDR3 protein: CAVGQGNQPQHF

V gene: TRBV9
J gene: TRBJ1-5
D gene: -
clone size: -
CDR3 DNA: TGTGCCAGCAGCGCAACAGAAAACCCACAGGGTCAGCCCCAGCATTTT
CDR3 protein: CASSATENPQGQPQHF

V gene: TRBV28
J gene: TRBJ1-1
D gene: TRBD1
clone size: -
CDR3 DNA: TGTGCCAGCAGTCTAGGGGGCGGGCCGACTGAAGCTTTCTTT
CDR3 protein: CASSLGGGPTEAFF

V gene: TRBV14
J gene: TRBJ1-1
D gene: -
clone size: once
CDR3 DNA: TGTGCCAGCAGCCAAGATGTAGGGGGAATGGGGAACACTGAAGCTTTCTTT
CDR3 protein: CASSQDVGGMGNTEAFF

V gene: TRBV5-6
J gene: TRBJ1-2
D gene: TRBD1
clone size: -
CDR3 DNA: TGTGCCAGCAGCTTCGCAGGACAGGGGGCGGTGGGCTACACCTTC
CDR3 protein: CASSFAGQGAVGYTF

V gene: TRBV6-5
J gene: TRBJ2-2
D gene: -
clone size: -
CDR3 DNA: TGTGCCAGCAGTTACTCGGCAGACACCGGGGAGCTGTTTTTT
CDR3 protein: CASSYSADTGELFF

V gene: TRBV15
J gene: TRBJ1-2
D gene: TRBD1
clone size: -
CDR3 DNA: TGTGCCACCAGCAACGACAGGGTCGGCTACACCTTC
CDR3 protein: CATSNDRVGYTF

V gene: TRBV30
J gene: TRBJ2-1
D gene: TRBD2
clone size: -
CDR3 DNA: TGTGCCTGGAGTACCATGTTGGCGGGAGGACCTTACAATGAGCAGTTCTTC
CDR3 protein: CAWSTMLAGGPYNEQFF

V gene: TRBV27
J gene: TRBJ2-2
D gene: -
clone size: -
CDR3 DNA: TGTGCCAGCAGCCGGACAGGGAGGGACACCGGGGAGCTGTTTTTT
CDR3 protein: CASSRTGRDTGELFF

V gene: TRBV6-5
J gene: TRBJ2-5
D gene: -
clone size: -
CDR3 DNA: TGTGCCAGCAGTCGGGCGGGGTCAGAGACCCAGTACTTC
CDR3 protein: CASSRAGSETQYF

V gene: TRBV14
J gene: TRBJ2-5
D gene: TRBD2
clone size: -
CDR3 DNA: TGTGCCAGCAGCCAAGATTCTAGGCGGACTAGCGGGGACCAAGAGACCCAGTACTTC
CDR3 protein: CASSQDSRRTSGDQETQYF

V gene: TRBV5-4
J gene: TRBJ2-2
D gene: TRBD2
clone size: -
CDR3 DNA: TGTGCCAGCAGCTTTGCGGGAGGGCCGCCAGGGGAGCTGTTTTTT
CDR3 protein: CASSFAGGPPGELFF

V gene: TRBV4-3
J gene: TRBJ2-7
D gene: TRBD1
clone size: -
CDR3 DNA: TGCGCCAGCAGCCAAGTGGACAGGAACTCCTACGAGCAGTACTTC
CDR3 protein: CASSQVDRNSYEQYF

V gene: TRBV5-1
J gene: TRBJ1-1
D gene: TRBD1
clone size: once
CDR3 DNA: TGCGCCAGCAGCTTACCAAAAACAGGGGGCCGAACTGAAGCTTTCTTT
CDR3 protein: CASSLPKTGGRTEAFF

V gene: TRBV28
J gene: TRBJ2-1
D gene: -
clone size: -
CDR3 DNA: TGTGCCAGCCATAAGGAGGCCTACAATGAGCAGTTCTTC
CDR3 protein: CASHKEAYNEQFF

V gene: TRBV20-1
J gene: TRBJ2-7
D gene: -
clone size: once
CDR3 DNA: TGCAGTGCTAGTCGGGGTGGACTAAACTCCTACGAGCAGTACTTC
CDR3 protein: CSASRGGLNSYEQYF

V gene: TRBV6-5
J gene: TRBJ1-1
D gene: -
clone size: -
CDR3 DNA: TGTGCCAGCAGTCCCCAGGGCACTGAAGCTTTCTTT
CDR3 protein: CASSPQGTEAFF

V gene: TRBV27
J gene: TRBJ2-1
D gene: TRBD2
clone size: -
CDR3 DNA: TGTGCCAGCCATCTAGCGGGAGGCTCCCTCTACAATGAGCAGTTCTTC
CDR3 protein: CASHLAGGSLYNEQFF

V gene: TRBV5-6
J gene: TRBJ2-7
D gene: TRBD1
clone size: -
CDR3 DNA: TGTGCCAGCACGGGACAGTCCTACGAGCAGTACTTC
CDR3 protein: CASTGQSYEQYF

V gene: TRBV5-1
J gene: TRBJ2-3
D gene: TRBD2
clone size: -
CDR3 DNA: TGCGCCAGCAGCTTTTTGGGGGGGTCAAGGGCCACAGATACGCAGTATTTT
CDR3 protein: CASSFLGGSRATDTQYF

V gene: TRBV10-1
J gene: TRBJ2-5
D gene: -
clone size: -
CDR3 DNA: TGCGCCAGCAGTGAGTCTGCCAGAGGAGAGACCCAGTACTTC
CDR3 protein: CASSESARGETQYF

V gene: TRBV7-2
J gene: TRBJ2-1
D gene: TRBD2
clone size: once
CDR3 DNA: TGTGCCAGCAGCTTGGGCATAGCGGGAGTTGGAAATGAGCAGTTCTTC
CDR3 protein: CASSLGIAGVGNEQFF

V gene: TRBV5-4
J gene: TRBJ1-1
D gene: TRBD1
clone size: -
CDR3 DNA: TGTGCCAGCAGCGGGCAAACAGGGGGTGTAACTGAAGCTTTCTTT
CDR3 protein: CASSGQTGGVTEAFF

V gene: TRBV5-6
J gene: TRBJ2-3
D gene: TRBD2
clone size: -
CDR3 DNA: TGTGCCAGCAGCTTAAAGGGGCTAGCGGAGCAGTATTTT
CDR3 protein: CASSLKGLAEQYF

V gene: TRBV27
J gene: TRBJ2-7
D gene: TRBD1
clone size: -
CDR3 DNA: TGTGCCAGCAGGGGACAGGGTAACCTATTCTACGAGCAGTACTTC
CDR3 protein: CASRGQGNLFYEQYF

V gene: TRBV5-1
J gene: TRBJ2-7
D gene: -
clone size: -
CDR3 DNA: TGCGCCAGCAGCTTGGCCTCGGGTAACGAGCAGTACTTC
CDR3 protein: CASSLASGNEQYF

V gene: TRBV19
J gene: TRBJ1-6
D gene: TRBD1
clone size: -
CDR3 DNA: TGTGCCAGTAGTAACTTGGGACAGGGGAATTCACCCCTCCACTTT
CDR3 protein: CASSNLGQGNSPLHF

V gene: TRBV11-2
J gene: TRBJ1-3
D gene: TRBD1
clone size: -
CDR3 DNA: TGTGCCAGCAGCTCCGCAGGGGGGGGAAACACCATATATTTT
CDR3 protein: CASSSAGGGNTIYF

V gene: TRBV5-4
J gene: TRBJ2-7
D gene: -
clone size: -
CDR3 DNA: TGTGCCAGCAGCTCCAACTACGAGCAGTACTTC
CDR3 protein: CASSSNYEQYF

V gene: TRBV6-5
J gene: TRBJ2-7
D gene: TRBD1
clone size: -
CDR3 DNA: TGTGCCAGCAGTTCCCCTGCCCAGGGGGCAGACGAGCAGTACTTC
CDR3 protein: CASSSPAQGADEQYF

V gene: TRBV5-1
J gene: TRBJ2-7
D gene: -
clone size: once
CDR3 DNA: TGCGCCAGCAGCTTGCAGGGGAGCTCCTACGAGCAGTACTTC
CDR3 protein: CASSLQGSSYEQYF

V gene: TRBV4-3
J gene: TRBJ1-6
D gene: -
clone size: -
CDR3 DNA: TGCGCCAGCAGCCTGGCAGGGTATAATTCACCCCTCCACTTT
CDR3 protein: CASSLAGYNSPLHF

V gene: TRBV10-1
J gene: TRBJ2-2
D gene: -
clone size: once
CDR3 DNA: TGCGCCAGCAGTGACAGATTGAACACCGGGGAGCTGTTTTTT
CDR3 protein: CASSDRLNTGELFF

V gene: TRBV5-1
J gene: TRBJ2-7
D gene: -
clone size: once
CDR3 DNA: TGCGCCAGCAGCCGGGACTGGGGGAGCGAGCAGTACTTC
CDR3 protein: CASSRDWGSEQYF

V gene: TRBV6-5
J gene: TRBJ1-1
D gene: TRBD1
clone size: once
CDR3 DNA: TGTGCCAGCAACCCAGGGGGGAATAGAGAAGCTTTCTTT
CDR3 protein: CASNPGGNREAFF

V gene: TRBV30
J gene: TRBJ2-7
D gene: TRBD1
clone size: -
CDR3 DNA: TGTGCCTGGAACCGCGGACAGGGGTACGAGCAGTACTTC
CDR3 protein: CAWNRGQGYEQYF

V gene: TRBV12-5
J gene: TRBJ2-7
D gene: -
clone size: -
CDR3 DNA: TGTGCTAGTGGCCGGTCCTTTTACGAGCAGTACTTC
CDR3 protein: CASGRSFYEQYF

V gene: TRBV7-2
J gene: TRBJ1-4
D gene: -
clone size: -
CDR3 DNA: TGTGCCAGCAGCTTAACAGGGCAGGCAAATGAAAAACTGTTTTTT
CDR3 protein: CASSLTGQANEKLFF

V gene: TRBV30
J gene: TRBJ2-5
D gene: -
clone size: -
CDR3 DNA: TGTGCCTGGATACCAGCTACAGGAGCACAAGAGACCCAGTACTTC
CDR3 protein: CAWIPATGAQETQYF

V gene: TRBV28
J gene: TRBJ2-7
D gene: -
clone size: -
CDR3 DNA: TGTGCCAGCAGTAGCCGGTGGCGGGGCTCCTACGAGCAGTACTTC
CDR3 protein: CASSSRWRGSYEQYF

V gene: TRBV7-6
J gene: TRBJ2-5
D gene: TRBD2
clone size: -
CDR3 DNA: TGTGCCAGCAGCTTAAAGCGGGGAGTAGGGACCCAGTACTTC
CDR3 protein: CASSLKRGVGTQYF

V gene: TRBV24-1
J gene: TRBJ2-3
D gene: -
clone size: -
CDR3 DNA: TGTGCCACCAGTGATCCCCGGGGGACAGATACGCAGTATTTT
CDR3 protein: CATSDPRGTDTQYF

V gene: TRBV4-2
J gene: TRBJ1-5
D gene: -
clone size: -
CDR3 DNA: TGTGCCAGCAGCCAAGGGGGCAGGGCAACCTATAGCAATCAGCCCCAGCATTTT
CDR3 protein: CASSQGGRATYSNQPQHF

V gene: TRBV7-2
J gene: TRBJ1-6
D gene: TRBD1
clone size: once
CDR3 DNA: TGTGCCAGCAGCCCAGAGGGGCGACAGGGAGATAATTCACCCCTCCACTTT
CDR3 protein: CASSPEGRQGDNSPLHF

V gene: TRBV19
J gene: TRBJ2-2
D gene: TRBD2
clone size: -
CDR3 DNA: TGTGCCACCAACTGGGCTAGCGGGAACACCGGGGAGCTGTTTTTT
CDR3 protein: CATNWASGNTGELFF

V gene: TRBV4-1
J gene: TRBJ1-1
D gene: -
clone size: -
CDR3 DNA: TGCGCCAGCAGCCAAGTGTTGGGGGCAGGGAACACTGAAGCTTTCTTT
CDR3 protein: CASSQVLGAGNTEAFF